This TCR beta chain comes out of a study of T-cell memory formation after mild COVID-19. A few counts support this clonotype. The antigen is unknown. The germline gives CDR1 SQVTM, CDR2 ANQGSEA. The CDR3 contains 13 residues. V was cut by 4 bases and J by 3 bases, with 10 bases left in between. Study observations and caveats: Whether second-wave clones peaking at day 37 were SARS-CoV-2 specific went unconfirmed. Some clones that responded were present in memory (sampled pre-infection), which suggests cross-reactive memory joined. There was a balanced CD4/CD8 profile in clones contracting day 15 to 85, and later expanders leaned CD4+.

TCRdb called the 5' RACE reads again in MiXCR, with one record for every CDR3 protein. The data show roughly 600,000 distinct CDR3 sequences, over 15% seen once. Sequenced: PBMCs or a T cell subset sorted from them (not recorded which). The chain is built from TRBV29-1 and TRBJ1-5; D unresolved. This clonotype was sampled from an adult woman who had mild COVID-19 (a few samples of this study predate the infection). Cell type and time point are not known. The CDR3 sequence is CSVGSGPNQPQHF. The CDR3 nucleotides read TGCAGCGTTGGTTCCGGGCCCAATCAGCCCCAGCATTTT. Full variable domain (remainder filled in from reference TRBV29-1 and TRBJ1-5): SAVISQKPSRDICQRGTSLTIQCQVDSQVTMMFWYRQQPGQSLTLIATANQGSEATYESGFVIDKFPISRPNLTFSTLTVSNMSPEDSSIYLCSVGSGPNQPQHFGDGTRLSIL.